This TCR beta chain was identified in a study of CD8 T cells in ankylosing spondylitis. Findings and caveats of the study: Reportedly, matched ankylosing spondylitis synovial fluid was significantly enriched for disease-linked clones. What appeared characteristic of ankylosing spondylitis blood was a TCR beta motif of eight highly homologous variants. Some of these motif variants have turned up before, in reports on reactive arthritis synovial fluid and blood.

Germline-derived CDR1 and CDR2 are MNHEY and SVGAGI. With 0 bases removed from V and 6 bases from J, the gap between germline ends came to 15 bases. The length of the CDR3 is 15 residues. With molecular barcodes, quantitative 5'-RACE was used to make the TCR beta libraries. TCRdb processed the 5' RACE reads anew with MiXCR; each CDR3 protein has one entry. The table lists tens of thousands of distinct CDR3 sequences, around 27% of them singletons. As concerns this clonotype: Its antigen is not identified.

The J gene is TRBJ2-7, the V gene TRBV6-5, with unresolved D. This clonotype originated in a male donor with ankylosing spondylitis or in good health (not recorded which). Sequenced: blood, either unsorted or a sorted T cell fraction (not recorded which). CDR3 sequence reads: CASSYSQAGASEQYF. The CDR3 DNA reads TGTGCCAGCAGTTACTCTCAGGCAGGTGCAAGCGAGCAGTACTTC.